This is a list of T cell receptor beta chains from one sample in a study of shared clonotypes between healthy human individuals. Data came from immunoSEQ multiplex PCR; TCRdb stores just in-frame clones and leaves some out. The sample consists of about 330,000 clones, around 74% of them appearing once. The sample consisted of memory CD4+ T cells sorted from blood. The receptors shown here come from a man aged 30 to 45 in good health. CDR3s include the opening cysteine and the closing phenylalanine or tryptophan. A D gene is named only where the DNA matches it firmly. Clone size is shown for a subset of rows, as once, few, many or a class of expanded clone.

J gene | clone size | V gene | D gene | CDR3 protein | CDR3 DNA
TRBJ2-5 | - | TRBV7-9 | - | CASRPAVGEQETQYF | TGTGCCAGCAGACCGGCTGTCGGGGAACAGGAGACCCAGTACTTC
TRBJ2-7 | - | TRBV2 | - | CAMRNSLNYEQYF | TGTGCCATGCGGAATTCTCTTAACTACGAGCAGTACTTC
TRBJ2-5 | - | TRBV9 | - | CASSVGGGQETQYF | TGTGCCAGCAGCGTAGGTGGCGGCCAGGAGACCCAGTACTTC
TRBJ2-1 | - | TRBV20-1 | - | CSARDLVSQFF | TGCAGTGCTAGAGATCTAGTATCGCAGTTCTTC
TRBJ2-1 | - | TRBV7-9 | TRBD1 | CASSWRQGPSPNNEQFF | TGTGCCAGCAGCTGGAGACAGGGTCCTTCACCAAACAATGAGCAGTTCTTC
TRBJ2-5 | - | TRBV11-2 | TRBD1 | CASSLGDRSQETQYF | TGTGCCAGCAGCTTGGGGGACAGGAGCCAAGAGACCCAGTACTTC
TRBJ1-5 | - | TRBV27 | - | CASSLSGKAGNQPQHF | TGTGCCAGCAGTTTATCAGGGAAAGCCGGCAATCAGCCCCAGCATTTT
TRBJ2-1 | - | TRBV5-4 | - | CASSLAWTVNEQFF | TGTGCCAGCAGCTTGGCCTGGACAGTTAATGAGCAGTTCTTC
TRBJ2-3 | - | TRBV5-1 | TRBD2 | CASSFAGGSTDTQYF | TGCGCCAGCAGCTTTGCGGGAGGAAGCACAGATACGCAGTATTTT
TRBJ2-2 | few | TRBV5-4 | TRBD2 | CASRDGGASTGELFF | TGTGCCAGCAGGGACGGGGGGGCAAGCACCGGGGAGCTGTTTTTT
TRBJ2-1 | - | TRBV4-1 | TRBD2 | CASSQVIQAGAYNEQFF | TGCGCCAGCAGCCAAGTCATACAAGCGGGAGCCTACAATGAGCAGTTCTTC
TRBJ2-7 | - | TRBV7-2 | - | CASSLELSYEQYF | TGTGCCAGCAGCTTAGAACTGTCCTACGAGCAGTACTTC
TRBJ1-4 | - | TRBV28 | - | CASSFIGRGTTNEKLFF | TGTGCCAGCAGTTTTATCGGGCGCGGGACAACTAATGAAAAACTGTTTTTT
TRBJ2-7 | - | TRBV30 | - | CAWSGPLGRRSYEQYF | TGTGCCTGGAGCGGGCCCCTCGGTCGGCGGAGCTACGAGCAGTACTTC
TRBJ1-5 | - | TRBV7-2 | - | CASSLGGHGLQPQHF | TGTGCCAGCAGCCTTGGGGGTCACGGACTCCAGCCCCAGCATTTT
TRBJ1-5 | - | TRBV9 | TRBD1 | CASSVLDRGDNQPQHF | TGTGCCAGCAGCGTCTTGGACAGGGGGGACAATCAGCCCCAGCATTTT
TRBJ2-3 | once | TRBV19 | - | CASSMLAGSSTDTQYF | TGTGCCAGTAGTATGTTGGCGGGATCTAGCACAGATACGCAGTATTTT
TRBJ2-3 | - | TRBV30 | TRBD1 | CAWSVLWDSITDTQYF | TGTGCCTGGAGTGTATTGTGGGACAGCATCACAGATACGCAGTATTTT
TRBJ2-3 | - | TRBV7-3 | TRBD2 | CASSRSGVAASTDTQYF | TGTGCCAGCAGCAGGAGCGGGGTAGCAGCTAGCACAGATACGCAGTATTTT
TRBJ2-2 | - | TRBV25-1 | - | CASKGQREPNTGELFF | TGTGCCAGCAAGGGTCAAAGGGAGCCGAACACCGGGGAGCTGTTTTTT
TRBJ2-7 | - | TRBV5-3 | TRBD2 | CARTDRLAGEFEQYF | TGTGCCAGAACTGATCGGCTAGCGGGAGAGTTCGAGCAGTACTTC
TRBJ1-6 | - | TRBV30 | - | CAWSPPGPSSYNSPLHF | TGTGCCTGGAGCCCCCCCGGACCGAGCTCCTATAATTCACCCCTCCACTTT
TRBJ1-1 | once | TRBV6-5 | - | CASSSQVNTEAFF | TGTGCCAGCAGTTCTCAGGTGAACACTGAAGCTTTCTTT
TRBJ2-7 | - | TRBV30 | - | CAWSVKGNEQYF | TGTGCCTGGAGTGTGAAGGGAAACGAGCAGTACTTC
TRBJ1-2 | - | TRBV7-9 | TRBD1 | CASSLEGQGDGYTF | TGTGCCAGCAGCTTAGAGGGACAGGGTGATGGCTACACCTTC
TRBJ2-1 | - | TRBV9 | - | CASSVGTRVGLVGVSYNEQFF | TGTGCCAGCAGCGTGGGAACGCGGGTTGGTTTGGTGGGCGTCTCCTACAATGAGCAGTTCTTC
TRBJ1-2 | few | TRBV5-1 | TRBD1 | CASSLAGQTYYTF | TGCGCCAGCAGCTTGGCGGGACAGACGTACTACACCTTC
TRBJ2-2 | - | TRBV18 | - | CASSPRSTGELFF | TGTGCCAGCTCACCTCGGTCCACCGGGGAGCTGTTTTTT
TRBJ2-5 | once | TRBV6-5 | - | CASSYSHNQETQYF | TGTGCCAGCAGTTACTCGCACAACCAAGAGACCCAGTACTTC
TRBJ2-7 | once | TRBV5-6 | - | CASSLQVYEQYF | TGTGCCAGCAGCTTGCAGGTCTACGAGCAGTACTTC
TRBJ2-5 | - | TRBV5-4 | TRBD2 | CASSPRTSGSTETQYF | TGTGCCAGCAGCCCCCGGACTAGCGGGAGCACGGAGACCCAGTACTTC
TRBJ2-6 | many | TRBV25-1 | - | CASNGVNSGANVLTF | TGTGCCAGCAACGGGGTCAACTCTGGGGCCAACGTCCTGACTTTC
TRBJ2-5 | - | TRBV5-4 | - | CASSADRWQETQYF | TGTGCCAGCAGCGCCGACAGGTGGCAAGAGACCCAGTACTTC
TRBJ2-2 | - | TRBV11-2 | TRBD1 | CASSPGQGAVQSTGELFF | TGTGCCAGCAGCCCAGGACAGGGGGCTGTTCAGAGCACCGGGGAGCTGTTTTTT
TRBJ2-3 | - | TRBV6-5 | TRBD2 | CASSRSGGSTDTQYF | TGTGCCAGCAGTCGTAGCGGGGGGAGCACAGATACGCAGTATTTT
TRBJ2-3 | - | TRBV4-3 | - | CASSHRRQAVMDTQYF | TGCGCCAGCAGCCATAGGAGGCAGGCCGTAATGGATACGCAGTATTTT
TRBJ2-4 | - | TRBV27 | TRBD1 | CASSLFGRGRNIQYF | TGTGCCAGCAGTTTATTTGGTAGGGGGCGAAACATTCAGTACTTC
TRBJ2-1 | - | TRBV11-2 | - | CASSPARGRLNEQFF | TGTGCCAGCAGCCCAGCCCGGGGCCGTCTAAATGAGCAGTTCTTC
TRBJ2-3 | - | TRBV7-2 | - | CASSLALDVDTQYF | TGTGCCAGCAGCTTAGCGCTTGACGTTGATACGCAGTATTTT
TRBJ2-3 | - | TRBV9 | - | CASSVDPTTDTQYF | TGTGCCAGCAGCGTGGATCCGACCACAGATACGCAGTATTTT
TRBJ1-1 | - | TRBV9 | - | CASSVGQDRVVTEAFF | TGTGCCAGCAGCGTAGGACAGGATAGGGTCGTCACTGAAGCTTTCTTT
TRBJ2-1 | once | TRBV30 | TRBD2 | CAWSEGLADHNEQFF | TGTGCCTGGAGCGAGGGACTAGCGGATCACAATGAGCAGTTCTTC
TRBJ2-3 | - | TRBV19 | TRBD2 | CASSLRTSGDTDTQYF | TGTGCCAGTAGTCTGAGGACTAGCGGGGACACAGATACGCAGTATTTT
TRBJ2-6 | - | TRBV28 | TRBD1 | CAVTRQGASGANVLTF | TGTGCCGTCACGAGACAGGGGGCATCTGGGGCCAACGTCCTGACTTTC
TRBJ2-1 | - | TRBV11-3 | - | CASSAHETTSQFF | TGTGCCAGCAGCGCCCATGAGACTACGTCGCAGTTCTTC
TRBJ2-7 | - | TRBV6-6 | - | CASSRQDPYEQYF | TGTGCCAGCAGCCGACAGGATCCCTACGAGCAGTACTTC
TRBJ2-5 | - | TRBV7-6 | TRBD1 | CASSAGTVQETQYF | TGTGCCAGCAGCGCCGGGACAGTCCAAGAGACCCAGTACTTC